This T cell receptor beta chain was recorded in a study of blood T cell repertoires in COVID-19. Study context: COVID-19 samples from acute and convalescent phases originated in the United States, Italy and Spain. PBMCs, B-cell-depleted T cells, or T cells provided the cDNA or gDNA that made up the material.

This CDR3 is built from 15 residues. Trimming removed 5 bases at V and 4 bases at J, with 18 bases between. Germline-derived CDR1 and CDR2 are SGHAT and FQDESV (reference sequence). This clone was found a few times. As handled by the study authors: Amplification with reference gene primers provided the estimates of nucleated cell counts. Some clones are missing from TCRdb's copy, which holds only in-frame ones; the method was immunoSEQ multiplex PCR. The V and J calls and clone size were taken over from that table, and D and trimming were inferred from the DNA. The table shows approximately 59,000 clones, with over 65% occurring only once.

The sequencing input was peripheral blood. The sequence came from a man aged 35 to 55 with active COVID-19. The chain is built from TRBV11-1 and TRBJ2-7, with a possible D match to TRBD2 (5 bases). CDR3: CASSGEASRRYEQYF. In DNA, the CDR3 is TGTGCCAGCAGCGGGGAAGCTAGCAGACGATACGAGCAGTACTTC.